The present T cell receptor beta chain was sequenced within a study of T cell responses to AZD1222 COVID-19 vaccine. The J segment lost 4 bases and the V segment lost 5 bases, leaving 4 bases of the junction unmatched. This CDR3 spans 13 amino acids. Germline CDR1 reads WNHNN; CDR2 reads SYGVQD (reference sequence). Measured with immunoSEQ multiplex PCR; TCRdb has only the in-frame clones, and not every one. The table lists tens of thousands of clones, 80% to 90% of them singletons. This clonotype was sampled from an adult in good health. The V gene is TRBV10-1, the J gene TRBJ1-2; 7 nucleotides align to TRBD1. Here the sequenced sample was peripheral blood, taken on day 0 of AZD1222 vaccination. The CDR3 nucleotides are TGCGCCAGCAGTTCGGGACAGACCTATGGCTACACCTTC. Protein product: CASSSGQTYGYTF.